Listed below are T cell receptor beta chains from one sample, sequenced in a study of OX40 agonist ivuxolimab in advanced cancers. Sequencing was performed with immunoSEQ multiplex PCR; in TCRdb, only in-frame clones are kept and a portion is missing. Counted here are around 50,000 clones, 85% to 95% occurring once; the ten biggest clones make up 12%. Specimen: CD4+ or CD8+ T cells sorted from blood, collected in a trial of the OX40 agonist ivuxolimab. These receptors originate from an adult with an advanced solid tumor such as melanoma, head and neck, liver or kidney cancer. Each CDR3 is given with its conserved first and last residue. A D gene is named only where the DNA matches it firmly. A row's size may be missing; if present it is once, few, many or a size class.

J gene | D gene | V gene | clone size | CDR3 protein
TRBJ1-1 | - | TRBV5-6 | - | CASSLGSTEAFF
TRBJ1-2 | TRBD1 | TRBV27 | - | CASSLRDRGSDVYGYTF
TRBJ2-1 | TRBD1 | TRBV13 | once | CASSDRDSDNEQFF
TRBJ2-7 | - | TRBV6-4 | - | CASSDQRASSRRLFVYEQYF
TRBJ2-2 | - | TRBV27 | - | CASSTKYRDTNTGELFF
TRBJ2-1 | - | TRBV9 | - | CASSTSGFYNEQFF
TRBJ2-1 | TRBD2 | TRBV9 | - | CASSIREGSYNEQFF
TRBJ2-2 | - | TRBV27 | - | CASSPRVAGELFF
TRBJ1-5 | - | TRBV19 | - | CASTTGGVGQPQHF
TRBJ2-7 | TRBD2 | TRBV28 | - | CASSLSAGGSYEQYF
TRBJ1-5 | - | TRBV5-6 | few | CASSLAGSNQPQHF
TRBJ2-1 | TRBD2 | TRBV29-1 | - | CSVSGAGGPFNEQFF
TRBJ2-5 | TRBD1 | TRBV9 | - | CASSDRTGTVGETQYF
TRBJ2-7 | - | TRBV30 | - | CAWSHWLRAYEQYF
TRBJ2-3 | - | TRBV4-3 | - | CASSQDIQEVIDTQYF
TRBJ2-7 | - | TRBV29-1 | - | CSVEDSYGYEQYF
TRBJ2-7 | - | TRBV7-8 | - | CASSPPSWEQYF
TRBJ2-7 | - | TRBV27 | - | CASSSPPSVLPYEQYF
TRBJ1-1 | - | TRBV2 | - | CAQLRGSEAFF
TRBJ2-7 | TRBD1 | TRBV28 | - | CASRRTGVAYEQYF
TRBJ2-3 | - | TRBV15 | - | CATSRVGLEWEFTDTQYF
TRBJ2-3 | - | TRBV30 | - | CAWSDLSGLSTDTQYF
TRBJ1-5 | - | TRBV9 | - | CASSVGDRPNQPQHF
TRBJ2-7 | TRBD2 | TRBV4-3 | - | CASSLGLAGVSEQYF
TRBJ1-1 | - | TRBV19 | few | CASRLNTEAFF
TRBJ2-3 | TRBD2 | TRBV7-9 | - | CASSQVQRGSTDTQYF
TRBJ1-5 | - | TRBV30 | - | CAWSGGVGSNQPQHF
TRBJ2-1 | TRBD2 | TRBV5-4 | - | CASSSPLAVEQFF
TRBJ2-1 | - | TRBV6-1 | - | CASSVEEQFF
TRBJ2-2 | - | TRBV7-8 | - | CASSRTVLSNTGELFF
TRBJ2-7 | - | TRBV9 | - | CASSVSGGEQYF
TRBJ2-1 | TRBD2 | TRBV9 | - | CASSVGLAGGSEQFF
TRBJ2-1 | TRBD2 | TRBV27 | - | CASSLEPGLGPSSSYNEQFF
TRBJ2-1 | TRBD2 | TRBV7-6 | - | CASSAAGAYNEQFF
TRBJ2-7 | TRBD2 | TRBV7-8 | - | CASKGLAGGIDEQYF